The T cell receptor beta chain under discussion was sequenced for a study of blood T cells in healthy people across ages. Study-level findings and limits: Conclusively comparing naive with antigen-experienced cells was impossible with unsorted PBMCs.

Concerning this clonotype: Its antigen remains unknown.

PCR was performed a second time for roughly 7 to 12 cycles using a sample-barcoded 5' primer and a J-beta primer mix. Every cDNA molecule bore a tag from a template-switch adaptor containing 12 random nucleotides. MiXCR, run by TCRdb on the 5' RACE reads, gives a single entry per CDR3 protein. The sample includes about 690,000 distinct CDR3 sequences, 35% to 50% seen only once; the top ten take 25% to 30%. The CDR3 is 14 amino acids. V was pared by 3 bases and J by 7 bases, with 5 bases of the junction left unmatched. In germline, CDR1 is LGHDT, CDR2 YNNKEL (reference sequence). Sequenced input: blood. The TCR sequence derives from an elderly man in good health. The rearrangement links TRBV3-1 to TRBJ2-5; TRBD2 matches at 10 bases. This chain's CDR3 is CASSQQRGGGTQYF. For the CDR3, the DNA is TGTGCCAGCAGCCAGCAGCGGGGGGGAGGGACCCAGTACTTC.